This TCR beta chain was obtained from a study of regulatory T cells in long-lasting Graves disease. Documented time point: persistent/refractory GD, antithyroid drugs over 5 years with positive TRAb. PBMCs provided the RNA from which the TCR library was made. American Thyroid Association guidelines defined how Graves' disease was diagnosed. The V end lost 7 bases, the J end lost 2 bases, and 11 bases lay between the germline ends. This CDR3 is 13 amino acids long. Germline CDR1 is MDHEN and CDR2 is SYDVKM. Assembly of TCR beta libraries relied on iRepertoire HTBI primers together with Arm-PCR of CDR3 regions. MiXCR was run by TCRdb on the multiplex PCR reads, yielding one entry per CDR3 protein. The data contain about 340,000 distinct CDR3 sequences, 20% of them singletons.

V usage is TRBV28 and J usage is TRBJ1-1, with D possibly being TRBD1 (6 bases). The sequences come from peripheral blood mononuclear cells (PBMCs), collected when the disease was refractory, from a patient treated with antithyroid drugs. The sequence was obtained from a female donor with Graves disease. The CDR3 DNA reads as TGTGCCAGCATAGCGGGGGCTAACACTGAAGCTTTCTTT. This codes for CASIAGANTEAFF.